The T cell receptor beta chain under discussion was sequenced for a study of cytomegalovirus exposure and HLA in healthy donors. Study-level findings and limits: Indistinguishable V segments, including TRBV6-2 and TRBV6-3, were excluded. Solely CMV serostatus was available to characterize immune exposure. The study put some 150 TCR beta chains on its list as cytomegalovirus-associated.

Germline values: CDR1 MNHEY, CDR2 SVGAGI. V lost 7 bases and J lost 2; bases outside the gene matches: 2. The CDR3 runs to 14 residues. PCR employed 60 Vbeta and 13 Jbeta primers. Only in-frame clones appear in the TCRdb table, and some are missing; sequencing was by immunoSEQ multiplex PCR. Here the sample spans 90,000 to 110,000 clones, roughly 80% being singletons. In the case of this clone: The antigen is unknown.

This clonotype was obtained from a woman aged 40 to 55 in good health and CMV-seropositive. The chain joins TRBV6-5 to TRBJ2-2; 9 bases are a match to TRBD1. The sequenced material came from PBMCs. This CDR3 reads CASTTGGNTGELFF. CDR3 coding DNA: TGTGCCAGCACCACAGGGGGCAACACCGGGGAGCTGTTTTTT.